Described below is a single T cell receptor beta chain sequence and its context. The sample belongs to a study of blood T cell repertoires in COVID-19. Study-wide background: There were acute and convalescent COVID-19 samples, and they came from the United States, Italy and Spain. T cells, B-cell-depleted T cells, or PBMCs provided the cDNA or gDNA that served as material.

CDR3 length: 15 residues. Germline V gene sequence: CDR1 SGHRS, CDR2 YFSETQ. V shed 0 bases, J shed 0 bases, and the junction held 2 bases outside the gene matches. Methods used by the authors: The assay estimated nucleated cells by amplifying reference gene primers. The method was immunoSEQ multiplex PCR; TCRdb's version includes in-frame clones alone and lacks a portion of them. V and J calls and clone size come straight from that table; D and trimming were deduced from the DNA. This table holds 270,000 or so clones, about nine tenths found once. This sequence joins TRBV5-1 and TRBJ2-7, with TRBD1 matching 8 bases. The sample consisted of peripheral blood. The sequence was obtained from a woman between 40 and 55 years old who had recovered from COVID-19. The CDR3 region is CASSLGGTGSYEQYF. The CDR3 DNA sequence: TGCGCCAGCAGCTTGGGGGGGACAGGCTCCTACGAGCAGTACTTC.